This is a list of T cell receptor beta chains from one sample in a study of cytotoxic CD8 clonotypes in ibrutinib-treated CLL. This table comes from immunoSEQ multiplex PCR, and its TCRdb copy is limited to in-frame clones, with some not included. Of 300,000 to 400,000 clones detected, over 60% appear once; the ten largest clones hold roughly 6.7%. Here the sequenced sample was PBMCs, taken after 36 months of ibrutinib treatment. Every receptor here comes from a human donor with chronic lymphocytic leukemia. CDR3s include the opening cysteine and the closing phenylalanine or tryptophan. Each record gives: V gene, J gene, clone size, D gene, CDR3 length, CDR3 protein, CDR3 DNA. The D gene is left open where the match is weak. Not every row has a clone size; where given, it reads once, few, many or a size class.

TRBV30,TRBJ1-3,-,-,14,CAWRAGAQGNTIYF,TGTGCCTGGAGAGCGGGGGCGCAGGGAAACACCATATATTTT
TRBV28,TRBJ2-1,-,TRBD2,16,CASSLQGLAGDIEQFF,TGTGCCAGCAGTTTACAGGGACTAGCGGGAGATATTGAGCAGTTCTTC
TRBV6-6,TRBJ2-3,-,-,12,CASSAVGDTQYF,TGTGCCAGCAGTGCGGTAGGGGATACGCAGTATTTT
TRBV7-3,TRBJ2-7,-,-,13,CASSLTGGNEQYF,TGTGCCAGCAGCTTAACCGGAGGGAATGAGCAGTACTTC
TRBV27,TRBJ2-5,-,-,13,CASSLSPTGTQYF,TGTGCCAGCAGTTTATCTCCCACGGGGACCCAGTACTTC
TRBV28,TRBJ2-7,-,-,14,CASRGAYPSYEQYF,TGTGCCAGCAGAGGGGCCTATCCCTCCTACGAGCAGTACTTC
TRBV9,TRBJ2-1,few,-,15,CASSVGAALIGEQFF,TGTGCCAGCAGCGTAGGGGCAGCCCTAATAGGTGAGCAGTTCTTC
TRBV21-1,TRBJ2-7,-,-,16,CASSKTGQGWVYEQYF,TGTGCCAGCAGCAAAACCGGACAGGGGTGGGTCTACGAGCAGTACTTC
TRBV27,TRBJ2-7,-,TRBD1,15,CASRTDRGPPYEQYF,TGTGCCAGCAGGACCGACAGGGGACCCCCCTACGAGCAGTACTTC
TRBV27,TRBJ2-5,-,-,13,CASSFGQQETQYF,TGTGCCAGCAGTTTCGGCCAACAAGAGACCCAGTACTTC
TRBV11-2,TRBJ1-6,-,-,13,CASSLRGNSPLHF,TGTGCCAGCAGCTTGCGCGGTAATTCACCCCTCCACTTT
TRBV5-1,TRBJ2-3,-,TRBD2,14,CASSIAGGPDTQYF,TGCGCCAGCAGCATAGCGGGAGGGCCAGATACGCAGTATTTT
TRBV5-1,TRBJ2-7,-,-,11,CASRSSYEQYF,TGCGCCAGCAGGAGCTCCTACGAGCAGTACTTC
TRBV6-1,TRBJ1-6,-,-,16,CASSEFRLDGYSPLHF,TGTGCCAGCAGTGAATTTAGATTGGACGGATATTCACCCCTCCACTTT
TRBV5-4,TRBJ2-3,-,TRBD2,15,CASSLGLAVGNTQYF,TGTGCCAGCAGCTTAGGACTAGCAGTGGGTAATACGCAGTATTTT
TRBV9,TRBJ2-2,-,-,16,CASSVWERSHTGELFF,TGTGCCAGCAGCGTGTGGGAGCGGAGCCACACCGGGGAGCTGTTTTTT
TRBV5-1,TRBJ2-1,-,-,13,CASSRSGDNEQFF,TGCGCCAGCAGTCGCAGTGGAGACAATGAGCAGTTCTTC
TRBV29-1,TRBJ2-1,once,TRBD2,14,CSVLGLAGANEQFF,TGCAGCGTTCTAGGACTAGCGGGAGCTAATGAGCAGTTCTTC
TRBV20-1,TRBJ2-1,-,-,11,CSASFTNEQFF,TGCAGTGCTAGCTTCACCAATGAGCAGTTCTTC
TRBV7-2,TRBJ2-7,-,TRBD1,14,CASSLGRGRYEQYF,TGTGCCAGCAGCTTAGGCAGGGGGCGGTACGAGCAGTACTTC
TRBV5-1,TRBJ2-5,-,TRBD2,16,CASSQWTSGNQETQYF,TGCGCCAGCAGCCAGTGGACTAGCGGAAACCAAGAGACCCAGTACTTC
TRBV18,TRBJ1-2,-,-,15,CASSLLPDSNYGYTF,TGTGCCAGCTCACTCCTCCCAGACAGCAACTATGGCTACACCTTC
TRBV4-1,TRBJ2-2,-,-,16,CASSHEQGFRTGELFF,TGCGCCAGCAGCCATGAACAGGGATTCAGGACCGGGGAGCTGTTTTTT
TRBV18,TRBJ1-1,-,-,15,CASSPPSGVNTEAFF,TGTGCCAGCTCACCACCGTCGGGGGTGAACACTGAAGCTTTCTTT
TRBV29-1,TRBJ2-3,-,-,10,CSAFTDTQYF,TGCAGCGCTTTCACAGATACGCAGTATTTT
TRBV12-2,TRBJ2-7,-,-,13,CASRLGGRYEQYF,TGTGCAAGTCGCTTAGGGGGCAGGTACGAGCAGTACTTC
TRBV5-1,TRBJ2-7,-,-,14,CASSLEGTLYEQYF,TGCGCCAGCAGCTTGGAGGGGACGCTCTACGAGCAGTACTTC
TRBV9,TRBJ2-2,-,-,18,CASSPFLFRAADTGELFF,TGTGCCAGCAGCCCCTTCCTTTTTAGGGCCGCCGACACCGGGGAGCTGTTTTTT
TRBV6-1,TRBJ2-2,few,-,15,CASIVPGRRAGELFF,TGTGCCAGCATTGTTCCCGGTAGGCGGGCCGGGGAGCTGTTTTTT
TRBV28,TRBJ2-7,-,-,14,CASSPTSVSYEQYF,TGTGCCAGCAGTCCCACTAGTGTGTCCTACGAGCAGTACTTC
TRBV29-1,TRBJ2-5,-,TRBD1,14,CSIFPAGGVETQYF,TGCAGCATTTTCCCCGCAGGGGGCGTAGAGACCCAGTACTTC
TRBV2,TRBJ1-2,-,TRBD1,14,CASIRDRSSYGYTF,TGTGCCAGCATCCGGGACAGGAGCTCCTATGGCTACACCTTC
TRBV7-2,TRBJ2-3,-,-,16,CASSLGWRGPSDTQYF,TGTGCCAGCAGCTTAGGTTGGCGGGGGCCGTCGGATACGCAGTATTTT
TRBV20-1,TRBJ2-7,-,-,11,CNPARGPWQYF,TGCAACCCGGCTAGAGGGCCGTGGCAGTACTTC
TRBV5-4,TRBJ1-1,few,TRBD1,14,CASSLSPGGTEAFF,TGTGCCAGCAGCTTGTCTCCAGGGGGAACTGAAGCTTTCTTT
TRBV5-4,TRBJ2-2,-,-,12,CASSLYTGELFF,TGTGCCAGCAGCTTGTACACCGGGGAGCTGTTTTTT
TRBV20-1,TRBJ2-7,-,-,10,CSARSLEQYF,TGCAGTGCTCGTTCCCTCGAGCAGTACTTC
TRBV29-1,TRBJ1-5,-,-,16,CSALHYQENSNQPQHF,TGCAGCGCCCTCCACTACCAGGAAAATAGCAATCAGCCCCAGCATTTT
TRBV11-2,TRBJ2-5,-,TRBD1,14,CASIRTGTGETQYF,TGTGCCAGCATTAGGACCGGGACAGGGGAGACCCAGTACTTC
TRBV6-6,TRBJ2-7,-,TRBD2,15,CASSYGAGVGNEQYF,TGTGCCAGCAGTTACGGTGCGGGGGTCGGGAACGAGCAGTACTTC
TRBV6-5,TRBJ2-3,-,TRBD2,15,CASRSGDFSTDTQYF,TGTGCCAGCCGTAGCGGGGACTTTAGCACAGATACGCAGTATTTT
TRBV4-1,TRBJ1-3,-,-,15,CASRERALSGNTIYF,TGCGCCAGCCGCGAGAGGGCCCTCTCTGGAAACACCATATATTTT
TRBV5-6,TRBJ1-1,-,TRBD1,14,CASSLGTGVTEAFF,TGTGCCAGCAGCTTGGGGACAGGGGTCACTGAAGCTTTCTTT
TRBV19,TRBJ2-7,-,-,13,CASSAAAGYEQYF,TGTGCCAGTAGTGCGGCAGCCGGGTACGAGCAGTACTTC
TRBV7-8,TRBJ1-6,once,-,17,CASSFPQTSSYNSPLHF,TGTGCCAGCAGCTTCCCACAGACGAGCTCCTATAATTCACCCCTCCACTTT
TRBV10-3,TRBJ2-3,-,-,11,CAIRLADTQYF,TGTGCCATCAGACTAGCAGATACGCAGTATTTT
TRBV19,TRBJ2-7,few,TRBD2,16,CASSPGLAGASYEQYF,TGTGCCAGTAGTCCCGGACTAGCGGGAGCCTCCTACGAGCAGTACTTC
TRBV11-3,TRBJ2-3,-,TRBD2,15,CASSRWAGESDTQYF,TGTGCCAGCAGCCGCTGGGCGGGGGAGTCAGATACGCAGTATTTT
TRBV4-1,TRBJ2-3,-,TRBD1,21,CASSHPRGTRGDREGRDTQYF,TGCGCCAGCAGCCACCCCCGCGGGACAAGAGGGGACAGGGAGGGCCGGGATACGCAGTATTTT
TRBV9,TRBJ2-5,few,-,15,CASSVFAASQETQYF,TGTGCCAGCAGCGTATTCGCGGCGAGCCAAGAGACCCAGTACTTC
TRBV13,TRBJ1-2,-,TRBD1,15,CASSNRDRGNYGYTF,TGTGCCAGCAGCAACCGGGACAGGGGTAACTATGGCTACACCTTC
TRBV5-6,TRBJ1-2,-,-,14,CASSLGGVWYGYTF,TGTGCCAGCAGCTTGGGAGGGGTGTGGTATGGCTACACCTTC
TRBV18,TRBJ2-1,-,TRBD2,17,CASSPPVGGGPYNEQFF,TGTGCCAGCTCACCACCGGTGGGGGGGGGACCCTACAATGAGCAGTTCTTC
TRBV7-9,TRBJ1-2,-,-,16,CASSPDGGPVRYGYTF,TGTGCCAGCAGCCCAGACGGGGGGCCGGTTCGATATGGCTACACCTTC
TRBV6-6,TRBJ2-5,-,-,13,CASSYGGAKTQYF,TGTGCCAGCAGTTATGGGGGGGCTAAGACCCAGTACTTC
TRBV29-1,TRBJ2-1,-,-,12,CSVDRDQGEQFF,TGCAGCGTTGACCGGGACCAAGGGGAGCAGTTCTTC
TRBV29-1,TRBJ2-2,-,TRBD1,15,CSVEIYRGNTGELFF,TGCAGCGTTGAGATTTACAGGGGGAACACCGGGGAGCTGTTTTTT